The T cell receptor beta chain under discussion was sequenced for a study of blood T cell repertoires in COVID-19. Study-wide background: Collection of acute and convalescent COVID-19 samples took place in the United States, Italy and Spain.

Libraries were prepared by immunoSEQ multiplex PCR; TCRdb keeps only in-frame clonotypes and omits some of them. The repertoire includes 200,000 or so clones, around four fifths of them detected once, and about 6.9% sits in the top ten. V shed 6 bases and J shed 5 bases, with 16 bases lying between them. The length of the CDR3 is 14 residues. Germline V gene lookup returns CDR1 SGHTA and CDR2 FQGNSA. The rearrangement joins TRBV7-2 to TRBJ2-5; possibly TRBD2 for D (7 bases). The sequenced sample was peripheral blood. This receptor was taken from a human donor with acute or convalescent COVID-19. The donor label of this sample is uncertain. The CDR3 DNA reads as TGTGCCAGCAGTCCCGTCGGGGGGCGGGAGACCCAGTACTTC. Translating gives CASSPVGGRETQYF.